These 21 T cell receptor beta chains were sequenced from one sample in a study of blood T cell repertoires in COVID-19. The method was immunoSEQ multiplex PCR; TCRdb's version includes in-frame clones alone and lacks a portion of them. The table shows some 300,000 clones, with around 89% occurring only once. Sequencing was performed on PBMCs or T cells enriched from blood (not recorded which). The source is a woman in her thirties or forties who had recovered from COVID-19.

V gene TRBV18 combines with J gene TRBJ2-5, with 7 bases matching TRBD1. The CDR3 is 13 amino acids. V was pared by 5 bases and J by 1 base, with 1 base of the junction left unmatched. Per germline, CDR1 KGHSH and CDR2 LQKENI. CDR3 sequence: CASSGTAQETQYF. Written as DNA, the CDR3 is TGTGCCAGCTCAGGGACAGCCCAAGAGACCCAGTACTTC.

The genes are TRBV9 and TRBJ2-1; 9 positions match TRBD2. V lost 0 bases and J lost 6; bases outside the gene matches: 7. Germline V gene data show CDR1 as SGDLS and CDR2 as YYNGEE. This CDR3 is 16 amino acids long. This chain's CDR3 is CASSVDLGTSRNEQFF. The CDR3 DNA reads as TGTGCCAGCAGCGTAGACCTCGGGACTAGCCGCAATGAGCAGTTCTTC.

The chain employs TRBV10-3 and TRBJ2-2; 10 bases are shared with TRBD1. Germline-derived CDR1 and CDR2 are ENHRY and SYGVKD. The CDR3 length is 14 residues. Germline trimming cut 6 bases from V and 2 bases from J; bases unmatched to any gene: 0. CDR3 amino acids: CAIRTGGNTGELFF. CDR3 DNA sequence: TGTGCCATCAGGACAGGGGGCAACACCGGGGAGCTGTTTTTT.

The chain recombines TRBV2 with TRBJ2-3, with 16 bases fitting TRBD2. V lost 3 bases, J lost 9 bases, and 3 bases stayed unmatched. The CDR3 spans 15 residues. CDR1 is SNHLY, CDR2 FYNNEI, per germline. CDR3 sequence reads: CASSDGTSGGETQYF. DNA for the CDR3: TGTGCCAGCAGTGACGGGACTAGCGGGGGGGAGACGCAGTATTTT.

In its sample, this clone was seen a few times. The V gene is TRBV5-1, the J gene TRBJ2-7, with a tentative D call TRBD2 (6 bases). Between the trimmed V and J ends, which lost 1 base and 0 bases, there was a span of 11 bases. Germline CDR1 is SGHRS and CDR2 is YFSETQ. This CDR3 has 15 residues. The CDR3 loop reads CASSLTGESSYEQYF. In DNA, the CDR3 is TGCGCCAGCAGCTTGACGGGGGAAAGCTCCTACGAGCAGTACTTC. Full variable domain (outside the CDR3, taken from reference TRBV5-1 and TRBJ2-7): KAGVTQTPRYLIKTRGQQVTLSCSPISGHRSVSWYQQTPGQGLQFLFEYFSETQRNKGNFPGRFSGRQFSNSRSEMNVSTLELGDSALYLCASSLTGESSYEQYFGPGTRLTVT.

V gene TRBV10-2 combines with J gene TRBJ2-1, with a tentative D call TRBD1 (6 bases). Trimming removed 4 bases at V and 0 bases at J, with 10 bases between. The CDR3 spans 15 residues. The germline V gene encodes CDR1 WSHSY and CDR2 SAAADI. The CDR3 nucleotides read TGCGCCAGCAGTGGGGACACTTACTCCTACAATGAGCAGTTCTTC. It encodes CASSGDTYSYNEQFF.

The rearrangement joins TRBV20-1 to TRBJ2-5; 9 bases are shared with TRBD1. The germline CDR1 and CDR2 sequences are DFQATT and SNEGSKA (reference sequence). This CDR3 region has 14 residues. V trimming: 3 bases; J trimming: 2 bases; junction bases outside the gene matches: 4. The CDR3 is CSASLGQGQETQYF. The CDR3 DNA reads TGCAGTGCTAGTCTTGGACAGGGGCAAGAGACCCAGTACTTC.

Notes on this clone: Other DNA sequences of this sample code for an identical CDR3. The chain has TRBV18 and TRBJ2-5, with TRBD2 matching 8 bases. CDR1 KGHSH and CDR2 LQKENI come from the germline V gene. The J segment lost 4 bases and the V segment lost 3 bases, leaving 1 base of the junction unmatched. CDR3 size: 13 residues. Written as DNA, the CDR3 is TGTGCCAGCTCACCGGGACTAGGAGAGACCCAGTACTTC. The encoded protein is CASSPGLGETQYF.

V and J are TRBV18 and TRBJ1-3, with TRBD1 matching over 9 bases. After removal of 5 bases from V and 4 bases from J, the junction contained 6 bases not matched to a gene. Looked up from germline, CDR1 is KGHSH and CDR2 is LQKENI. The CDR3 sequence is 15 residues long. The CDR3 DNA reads TGTGCCAGCTCATCCGGACAGGGGCAGGGAAACACCATATATTTT. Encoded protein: CASSSGQGQGNTIYF.

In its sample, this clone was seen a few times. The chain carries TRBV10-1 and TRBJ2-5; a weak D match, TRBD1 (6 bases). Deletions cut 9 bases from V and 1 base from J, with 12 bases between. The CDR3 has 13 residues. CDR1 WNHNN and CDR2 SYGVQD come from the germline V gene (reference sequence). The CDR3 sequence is CARRTDLQETQYF. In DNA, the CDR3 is TGCGCCAGGCGGACAGACCTCCAAGAGACCCAGTACTTC.

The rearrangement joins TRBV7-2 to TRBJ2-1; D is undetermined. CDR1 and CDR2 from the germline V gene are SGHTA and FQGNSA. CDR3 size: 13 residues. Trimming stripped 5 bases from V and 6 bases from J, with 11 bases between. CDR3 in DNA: TGTGCCAGCAGCCCCTGGCGGTCCAATGAGCAGTTCTTC. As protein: CASSPWRSNEQFF.

The CDR3 is CASSQEARDRGPYGYTF. The CDR3 coding sequence is TGTGCCAGCAGCCAAGAGGCGCGGGACAGGGGGCCCTATGGCTACACCTTC. The genes are TRBV4-2 and TRBJ1-2, with TRBD1 matching over 12 bases. The CDR3 runs 17 residues. Germline CDR1 and CDR2: LGHNA and YNFKEQ. The V gene end was trimmed by 0 bases and the J gene end by 4 bases; junction bases not matched to a gene: 6.

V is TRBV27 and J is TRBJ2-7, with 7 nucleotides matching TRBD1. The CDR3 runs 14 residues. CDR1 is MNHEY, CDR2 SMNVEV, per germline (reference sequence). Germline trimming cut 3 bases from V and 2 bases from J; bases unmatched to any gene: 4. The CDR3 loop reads CASSFRQGTYEQYF. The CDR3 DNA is TGTGCCAGCAGTTTTCGACAGGGCACCTACGAGCAGTACTTC.

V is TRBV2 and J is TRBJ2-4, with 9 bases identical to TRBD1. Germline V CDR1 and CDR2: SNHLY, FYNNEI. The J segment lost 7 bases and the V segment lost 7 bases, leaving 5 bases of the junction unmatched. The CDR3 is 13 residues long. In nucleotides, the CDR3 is TGTGCCAGCACCGAGGACAGGGGTAACATTCAGTACTTC. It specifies CASTEDRGNIQYF.

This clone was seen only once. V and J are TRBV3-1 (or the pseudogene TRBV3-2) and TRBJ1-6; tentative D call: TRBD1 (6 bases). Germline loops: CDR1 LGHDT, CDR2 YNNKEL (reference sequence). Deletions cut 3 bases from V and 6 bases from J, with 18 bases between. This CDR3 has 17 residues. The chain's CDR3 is CASSQATGTFFNSPLHF. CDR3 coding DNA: TGTGCCAGCAGCCAGGCAACAGGGACCTTCTTTAATTCACCCCTCCACTTT.

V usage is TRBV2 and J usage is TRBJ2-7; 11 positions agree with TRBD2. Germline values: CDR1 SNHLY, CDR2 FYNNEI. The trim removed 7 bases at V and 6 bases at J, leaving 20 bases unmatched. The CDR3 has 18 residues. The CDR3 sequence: CASTLESLAGGPPVEQYF. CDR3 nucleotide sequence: TGTGCCAGCACACTGGAAAGCCTAGCGGGGGGCCCTCCTGTCGAGCAGTACTTC. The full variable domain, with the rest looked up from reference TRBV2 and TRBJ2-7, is EPEVTQTPSHQVTQMGQEVILRCVPISNHLYFYWYRQILGQKVEFLVSFYNNEISEKSEIFDDQFSVERPDGSNFTLKIRSTKLEDSAMYFCASTLESLAGGPPVEQYFGPGTRLTVT.

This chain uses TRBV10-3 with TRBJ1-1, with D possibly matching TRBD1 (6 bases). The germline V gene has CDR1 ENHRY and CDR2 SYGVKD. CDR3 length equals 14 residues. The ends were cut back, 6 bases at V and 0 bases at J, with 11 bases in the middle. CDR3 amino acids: CAIRAGQMNTEAFF. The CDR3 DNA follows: TGTGCCATCAGAGCTGGACAGATGAACACTGAAGCTTTCTTT.

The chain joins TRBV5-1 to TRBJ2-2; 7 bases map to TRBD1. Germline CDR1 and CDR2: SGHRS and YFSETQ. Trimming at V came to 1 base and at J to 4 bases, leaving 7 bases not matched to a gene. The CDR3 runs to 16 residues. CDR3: CASSLKGAGPTGELFF. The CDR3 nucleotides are TGCGCCAGCAGCTTGAAGGGGGCAGGGCCCACCGGGGAGCTGTTTTTT.

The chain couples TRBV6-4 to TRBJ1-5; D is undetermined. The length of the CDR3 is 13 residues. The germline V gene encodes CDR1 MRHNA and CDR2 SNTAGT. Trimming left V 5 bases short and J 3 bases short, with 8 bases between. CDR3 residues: CASSREINQPQHF. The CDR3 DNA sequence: TGTGCCAGCAGTCGAGAGATCAATCAGCCCCAGCATTTT.

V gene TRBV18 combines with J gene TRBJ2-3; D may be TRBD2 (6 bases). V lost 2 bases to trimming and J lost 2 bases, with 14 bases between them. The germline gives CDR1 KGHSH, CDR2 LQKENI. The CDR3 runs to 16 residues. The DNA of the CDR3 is TGTGCCAGCTCACCAATTTCTAGCGCGAACACAGATACGCAGTATTTT. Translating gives CASSPISSANTDTQYF.

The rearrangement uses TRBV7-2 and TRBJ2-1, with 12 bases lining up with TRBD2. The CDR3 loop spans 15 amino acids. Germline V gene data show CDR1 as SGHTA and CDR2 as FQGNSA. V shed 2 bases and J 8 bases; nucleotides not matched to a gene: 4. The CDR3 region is CASSLQGLAGDEQFF. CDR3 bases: TGTGCCAGCAGCTTACAGGGACTAGCGGGCGATGAGCAGTTCTTC.